This T cell receptor (beta chain) was captured by sequencing in a study of human T cells and chemical hapten exposure. Germline values: CDR1 SNHLY, CDR2 FYNNEI. Trimming stripped 7 bases from V and 6 bases from J, with 14 bases between. The CDR3 totals 13 residues. The time point: pre-sensitization, week 0. Described treatment: therapeutic diphenylcyclopropenone sensitization with weekly scalp DPC. TCRdb reprocessed the RACE reads via MiXCR and lists one record per CDR3 protein. The table shows over 300,000 distinct CDR3 sequences, with 5.1% occurring only once. J is TRBJ2-3 and V is TRBV2, with D unclear. This specimen was whole blood, taken in connection with sensitization to the hapten diphenylcyclopropenone (DPC). The TCR originated in a woman in her 50s with alopecia areata. Some clones in this sample may be carry-over from other donors' samples. CDR3: CASTNSLGDTQYF. CDR3 sequence (DNA): TGTGCCAGCACTAACTCCCTCGGGGATACGCAGTATTTT.